Here is one T cell receptor (beta chain) with its context. This clonotype has more than one count but fewer than ten. Its antigen is still unknown. This may come from a read error, since a much larger clone is one base off. The record originates from a study of regulatory T cells in long-lasting Graves disease (dated by TCRdb to the early 2020s). Broadly, across the study: Antithyroid drugs had been taken for less than 3 months by newly diagnosed Graves' disease patients. This study used TCR sequencing and RNA sequencing of peripheral blood to compare persistent Graves' disease patients against newly diagnosed Graves' disease patients. The study was registered as a clinical trial and conducted in China. A total of approximately 35 samples underwent TCR sequencing: some 13 from persistent and roughly 20 from newly diagnosed Graves' disease patients.

Interpreted using the paper, the time point label stands for: newly diagnosed GD, antithyroid drugs for less than 3 months. RNA was extracted from PBMCs in TRIzol for both TCR sequencing and RNA sequencing. The diagnosis of Graves' disease was made according to American Thyroid Association guidelines. The patients came from an endocrinology department in Xi'an, China. From each patient, 7.5 to 10 milliliters of peripheral blood was collected into an EDTA anticoagulant tube. Ficoll Paque Plus density gradient separation was used to isolate PBMCs, and no further T cell sorting was done. An Agilent 2100 Bioanalyzer and agarose gel were used to check RNA quality, while a NanoDrop 2000 measured RNA concentration. Overall study results and their limits: Patients with persistent disease shared more public clonotypes (around 2,700) than newly diagnosed patients did (nearly 1,000). TRBV28, TRBJ1-2 and TRBJ2-5 were preferentially used in persistent disease, while TRBV20-1 and TRBJ2-1 were favored in newly diagnosed disease. Peripheral blood alone was examined, since thyroid tissue, which constituted the primary lesion, could not be accessed. As a limitation, the authors acknowledged that the small sample size may reduce accuracy. Compared with newly diagnosed patients, persistent Graves' disease patients had lower TCR Shannon entropy and fewer highly expanded clones, which suggests clonal expansion. Sequencing and analysis were restricted to the TCR beta chain.

As encoded in the germline V gene, CDR1 is SGHAT while CDR2 is FQNNGV. Deletion took 2 bases off V and 6 bases off J, with a span of 8 bases between the germline ends. The CDR3, cysteine through phenylalanine, is 13 amino acids long. The entry retains the CDR3 DNA only, 39 bases that are in frame from base 1. The library was made by multiplex PCR. The listed sequencing device is Illumina HiSeq 4000. CDR3 regions were amplified by Arm-PCR with iRepertoire HTBI primers to construct TCR beta libraries. PCR products were gel purified before sequencing. In the source study's methods: Gene usage analysis of CDR3 amino acid clonotypes relied on the approximately 60 TRBV and 15 or so TRBJ segments identified across samples. COPE and FqMerger were used to merge the filtered high-quality paired reads into contigs. BLAST was used to align contigs to IMGT TRBV, TRBD and TRBJ reference genes, with CDR3 defined following IMGT. Any clonotype with a frequency above 0.1% was classified as a highly expanded clone. Shannon entropy was used to measure repertoire diversity, and the Gini coefficient was used to measure V-J evenness. A clonotype found in more than one individual was treated as public. In TCRdb, the public reads were trimmed at Q25 with fastp and aligned with MiXCR, with productive beta chains retained. Rows are unified per CDR3 protein, each entry keeping the most common DNA and genes. The V and J calls shown here were made by TCRdb, not taken from the authors' results. This sample is represented by some 410,000 distinct CDR3 sequences; less than 20% of them were singletons. The top ten constitute about 10% of the sample.

These same records also appear under a second study, on T cells in Graves' hyperthyroidism and ophthalmopathy. Reported in the second study: Graves' hyperthyroidism was defined as stable when no progression to ophthalmopathy occurred over 18 months of follow-up. Hyperthyroidism patients were newly diagnosed, had a disease duration of under 2 months, and were aged 18 to 65 years. Exclusion was applied to patients with uncontrolled infections, other autoimmune diseases, pregnancy or lactation. Clinical symptoms, serum thyroxine and TRAb, thyroid ultrasound, and orbital computed tomography formed the basis for the diagnoses. The first round of RT-PCR for the TCR CDR3 was performed with the HTBI primer set and the Qiagen OneStep RT-PCR kit. Most expanded thyroid clonotypes (frequency above 0.001) were also detected in blood, suggesting blood repertoires may reflect thyroid immune responses. Ophthalmopathy was separated from stable hyperthyroidism by a 13 V-J signature model, with around 90% sensitivity and about 81% specificity obtained in cross-validation and 80%/75% obtained in testing. During validation, the model predicted progression to ophthalmopathy a median of approximately 7 months ahead of onset, with around 65% sensitivity and 72% to 85% specificity. TCR V-J signatures able to tell the groups apart were searched for in a discovery cohort of 95 to 100 patients, of whom 43 had Graves' ophthalmopathy and 55 to 60 had stable Graves' hyperthyroidism. Prospective prediction of ophthalmopathy was tested in an independent validation cohort of approximately 18 hyperthyroidism patients and around 16 patients who later progressed to ophthalmopathy. For training and testing, the 100 patients in the discovery cohort were randomly divided in a 7:3 ratio. The study also compared thyroid tissue and blood T-cell repertoires from more than five Graves' hyperthyroidism patients. Once sampling was done, hyperthyroidism patients were given methimazole at a starting dose of 30 mg daily, whereas ophthalmopathy patients were given high-dose intravenous methylprednisolone. The libraries were constructed in a second round of multiplex PCR and then size-selected and purified. Libraries were sequenced paired-end with 100 bp reads on an Illumina HiSeq2000. Raw data were processed with SOAPnuke, discarding reads with adapters, uncalled bases, mean Phred below 15, or no exact constant-primer or identifier match. High-quality paired reads were merged with COPE v1.2.5, and unique nucleotide sequences were defined as clonotypes. Clonotypes were aligned to IMGT TRBV, TRBD and TRBJ reference segments using MiTCR v1.1. Analysis was restricted to V-J combinations with a frequency above 0.0001, which covered 99.2% of repertoires. A TCS score was defined as the ratio between F50 (clonal expansion) and ExV (chaos), using BLOSUM62-based TCRdist between CDR3 peptides within each V-J. Welch's t-statistics and random forest reduced fewer than 600 V-J features to 13, which were used in a naive Bayes classifier (R e1071). Sample size was not statistically predetermined, and investigators were not blinded to group allocation. The paper describes TCR Vbeta CDR3 sequencing of 120 to 150 peripheral blood samples, made up of under 50 ophthalmopathy patients, 70 to 75 hyperthyroidism patients and 17 progressor patients.

The receptor comes from a woman in her thirties with Graves disease. Donor details come from another sample of the same person, matched by shared clones. The V and J segments used are TRBV11-2 and TRBJ2-1; the D gene remains uncertain. This material consisted of peripheral blood mononuclear cells (PBMCs), taken at new diagnosis, from a patient treated with antithyroid drugs. The DNA sequence follows: TGTGCCAGCAGCTTAAGGCCCCCCAATGAGCAGTTCTTC. Its translation reads: CASSLRPPNEQFF.